One T cell receptor (beta chain) is described in this entry. Its antigen is as yet unknown. The V end was cut by 6 bases, the J end by 4 bases, with 12 bases between. The CDR3 is made up of 12 amino acids. Germline CDR1 GTSNPN, CDR2 SVGIG (reference sequence). Noted time point: newly diagnosed GD, antithyroid drugs for less than 3 months. The TCR library was made from RNA extracted from PBMCs. HTBI primers from iRepertoire and Arm-PCR of CDR3 regions yielded the TCR beta libraries. TCRdb re-derived calls from the multiplex PCR reads in MiXCR, one entry per CDR3 protein. The sample lists over 200,000 distinct CDR3 sequences; approximately 20% were seen once. The record originates from a study of regulatory T cells in long-lasting Graves disease. Study-wide background: The antithyroid drugs taken by newly diagnosed Graves' patients had been used for under 3 months. Findings and caveats of the study: Persistent patients shared more public clonotypes (around 2,500) than newly diagnosed patients (966). TCR diversity in persistent Graves' patients was below that of newly diagnosed ones. The researchers studied only peripheral blood, not thyroid tissue.

This sample also appeared in a second study, on T cells in Graves' hyperthyroidism and ophthalmopathy.

The source of this sequence is a woman aged 25 to 39 with Graves disease. The material sequenced was peripheral blood mononuclear cells (PBMCs), taken at new diagnosis, from a patient treated with antithyroid drugs. This chain joins TRBV30 and TRBJ1-2; TRBD1 is a possible D gene (5 bases). In DNA, the CDR3 is TGTGCCTGCCAACGGGACCCCTATGGCTACACCTTC. Translated, it gives CACQRDPYGYTF.